These 13 T cell receptor beta chains originate from one sample sequenced in a study of T cell repertoires in cytomegalovirus infection (dated by TCRdb to between 2017 and 2020). Explained via the paper, the treatment or condition label denotes: in vitro stimulation with specific CMV peptide epitopes to enrich CMV-specific T cells. Antigen specificity for these receptors is unknown. Reads for this sample came from an Illumina HiSeq 1500. Clones were called with MiXCR by TCRdb after fastp trimmed the public reads at Q25, and only in-frame beta chains were retained. Entries that share a CDR3 protein sequence are merged under the most common genes and DNA. In this sample the table shows about 350,000 distinct CDR3 sequences, roughly 34% of which occur a single time. The ten biggest clones cover roughly 14% of the sample. Sequences were derived from cultured PBMCs, sampled from culture after CMV antigen stimulation. The receptors were gathered from a human donor in good health (CMV status not recorded). Some clones in this sample may be carry-over from other donors' samples.

This clonotype was counted a few times. The J gene is TRBJ2-1, the V gene TRBV12-3 or TRBV12-4, with D possibly being TRBD2 (5 bases). Trimming left V 3 bases short and J 8 bases short, with 14 bases between. The CDR3 runs 14 residues. CDR3 loop: CASSLFPSKDEQFF. DNA for the CDR3: TGTGCCAGCAGTTTGTTCCCTAGCAAGGATGAGCAGTTCTTC.

V usage is TRBV12-3 or TRBV12-4 and J usage is TRBJ1-1; 7 bases are shared with TRBD1. The V and J ends lost 7 bases and 6 bases, in that order; junction bases with no gene match: 11. This CDR3 is built from 14 residues. The CDR3 region has the DNA TGTGCCAGCATCGGGGGACAGCCCATCGCTGAAGCTTTCTTT. It codes for CASIGGQPIAEAFF.

The chain couples TRBV5-4 to TRBJ2-7; possible D gene TRBD2, 6 bases. CDR1 and CDR2 from the germline V gene are SGHNT and YYREEE (reference sequence). This CDR3 has 13 residues. Trimming pared 0 bases from V and 5 bases from J, leaving 9 bases between. The CDR3 loop is CASSLAGVNEQYV. Here the CDR3 DNA reads TGTGCCAGCAGCTTGGCGGGGGTAAACGAGCAGTACGTC.

V gene TRBV7-2 combines with J gene TRBJ2-1, with no clear D. V was clipped by 6 bases and J by 10 bases, with 10 bases between them. Looked up from germline, CDR1 is SGHTA and CDR2 is FQGNSA. This CDR3 is 11 amino acids long. The CDR3 protein is CASSSRLEQFF. In nucleotides, the CDR3 is TGTGCCAGCAGTAGCCGGTTGGAGCAGTTCTTC.

The chain joins TRBV30 to TRBJ2-3; D possibly matches TRBD1 or TRBD2 (5 bases each). CDR1 is GTSNPN and CDR2 is SVGIG in the germline V gene (reference sequence). The CDR3 contains 12 residues. The V gene lost 8 bases and the J gene lost 0 bases, with 9 bases spanning the gap. DNA for the CDR3: TGTGCCCGGGGCCTCAGCACAGATACGCAGTATTTT. Translated: CARGLSTDTQYF. Full variable domain (rest looked up from reference TRBV30 and TRBJ2-3): SQTIHQWPATLVQPVGSPLSLECTVEGTSNPNLYWYRQAAGRGLQLLFYSVGIGQISSEVPQNLSASRPQDRQFILSSKKLLLSDSGFYLCARGLSTDTQYFGPGTRLTVL.

Many counts were recorded for this clonotype. The CDR3 here is CASGPAPGGAETQYF. The CDR3 coding sequence is TGTGCCAGCGGTCCCGCTCCAGGGGGCGCAGAGACCCAGTACTTC. The gene calls are TRBV7-2 and TRBJ2-5; 8 bases map to TRBD1. In germline, CDR1 is SGHTA, CDR2 FQGNSA. The CDR3 contains 15 residues. V was pared by 8 bases and J by 4 bases, with 12 bases of the junction left unmatched.

This clonotype came up a few times. The rearrangement links TRBV29-1 to TRBJ2-7, with D unresolved. The germline V and J ends were trimmed by 4 bases and 3 bases, with 10 bases remaining between them. This CDR3 has 12 residues. Germline V gene lookup returns CDR1 SQVTM and CDR2 ANQGSEA. This CDR3 reads CSVGLGSYEQYF. For the CDR3, the DNA is TGCAGCGTTGGTCTCGGCAGCTACGAGCAGTACTTC.

V gene TRBV4-3 combines with J gene TRBJ2-5; D ambiguous. Germline CDR1 and CDR2: LGHNA and YSLEER. Trimming pared 4 bases from V and 4 bases from J, leaving 22 bases between. The CDR3 contains 17 residues. The CDR3 region is CASSPERAVGNVETQYF. The CDR3 nucleotides read TGCGCCAGCAGCCCTGAAAGGGCAGTCGGTAACGTAGAGACCCAGTACTTC.

The CDR3 DNA sequence: TGTGCCAGCAGACCTGACAGGGAATCGGGCAATGAGCAGTTCTTC. Residues: CASRPDRESGNEQFF. The chain employs TRBV14 and TRBJ2-1; 7 nucleotides agree with TRBD1. Germline V gene data show CDR1 as SGHDN and CDR2 as FVKESK. V lost 6 bases and J lost 6; bases outside the gene matches: 11. This CDR3 has 15 amino acids.

This clonotype showed up just a few times. The V gene is TRBV6-5, the J gene TRBJ1-1, with no clear D. CDR3 length equals 14 residues. V lost 2 bases, J lost 1 base, and 8 bases lay in between. Per germline, CDR1 MNHEY and CDR2 SVGAGI. CDR3 bases: TGTGCCAGCAGTTACGAATTTCCGAACACTGAAGCTTTCTTT. Translation gives CASSYEFPNTEAFF.

In its sample, this clonotype was seen a few times. The rearrangement uses TRBV4-3 and TRBJ1-4; TRBD1 matches at 7 bases. After removal of 1 base from V and 2 bases from J, the junction contained 7 bases not matched to a gene. The CDR3 length is 17 residues. The germline gives CDR1 LGHNA, CDR2 YSLEER. CDR3 DNA: TGCGCCAGCAGCCAAGGCCTCCACAGGGGCACTAATGAAAAACTGTTTTTT. It specifies CASSQGLHRGTNEKLFF.

The chain is built from TRBV6-2 or TRBV6-3 and TRBJ2-7; tentative D call: TRBD1 (6 bases). Germline V gene sequence: CDR1 MNHEY, CDR2 SVGEGT. The CDR3 runs 14 residues. The V end lost 4 bases, the J end lost 2 bases, and 12 bases lay between the germline ends. The CDR3 here is CASSSPGDTYEQYF. DNA for the CDR3: TGTGCCAGCAGTTCCCCCGGGGACACCTACGAGCAGTACTTC.

J is TRBJ2-3 and V is TRBV7-8; TRBD2 agrees at 8 bases. Germline V gene lookup returns CDR1 SGHVS and CDR2 FQNEAQ. The CDR3 covers 16 residues. V was pared by 1 base and J by 2 bases, with 5 bases of the junction left unmatched. CDR3 loop: CASSLGTSPTTDTQYF. The CDR3 DNA reads as TGTGCCAGCAGCTTAGGGACTAGCCCAACCACAGATACGCAGTATTTT.